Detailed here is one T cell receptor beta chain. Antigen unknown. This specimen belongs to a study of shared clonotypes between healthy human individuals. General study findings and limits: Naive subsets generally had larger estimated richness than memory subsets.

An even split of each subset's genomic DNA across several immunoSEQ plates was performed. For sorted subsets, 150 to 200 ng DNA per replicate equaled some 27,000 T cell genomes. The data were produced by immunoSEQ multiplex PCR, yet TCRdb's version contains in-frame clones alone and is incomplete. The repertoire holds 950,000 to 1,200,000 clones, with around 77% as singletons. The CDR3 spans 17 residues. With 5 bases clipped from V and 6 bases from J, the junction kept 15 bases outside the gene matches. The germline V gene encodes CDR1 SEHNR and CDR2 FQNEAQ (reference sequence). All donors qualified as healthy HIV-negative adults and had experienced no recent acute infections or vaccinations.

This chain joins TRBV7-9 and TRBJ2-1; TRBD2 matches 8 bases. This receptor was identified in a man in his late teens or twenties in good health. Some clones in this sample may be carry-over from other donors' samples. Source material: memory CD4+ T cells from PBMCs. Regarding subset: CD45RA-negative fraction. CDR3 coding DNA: TGTGCCAGCAGCCCGCCGCCCCGGGAGGGCCGATTCAATGAGCAGTTCTTC. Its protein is CASSPPPREGRFNEQFF. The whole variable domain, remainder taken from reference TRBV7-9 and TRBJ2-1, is DTGVSQNPRHKITKRGQNVTFRCDPISEHNRLYWYRQTLGQGPEFLTYFQNEAQLEKSRLLSDRFSAERPKGSFSTLEIQRTEQGDSAMYLCASSPPPREGRFNEQFFGPGTRLTVL.